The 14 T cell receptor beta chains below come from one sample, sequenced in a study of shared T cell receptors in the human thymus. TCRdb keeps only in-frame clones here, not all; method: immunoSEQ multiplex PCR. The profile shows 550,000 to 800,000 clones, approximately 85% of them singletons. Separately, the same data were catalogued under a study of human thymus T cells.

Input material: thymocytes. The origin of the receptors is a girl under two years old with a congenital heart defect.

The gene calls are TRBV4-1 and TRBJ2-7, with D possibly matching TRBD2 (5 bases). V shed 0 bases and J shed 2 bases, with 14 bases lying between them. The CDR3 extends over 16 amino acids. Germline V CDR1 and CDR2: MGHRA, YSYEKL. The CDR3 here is CASSQEVRGSTYEQYF. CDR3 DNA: TGCGCCAGCAGCCAAGAGGTACGGGGTTCCACCTACGAGCAGTACTTC.

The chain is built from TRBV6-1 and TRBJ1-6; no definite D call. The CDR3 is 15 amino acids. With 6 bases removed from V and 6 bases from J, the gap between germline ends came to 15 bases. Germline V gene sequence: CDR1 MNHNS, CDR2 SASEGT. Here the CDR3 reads CASSLSSEVNSPLHF. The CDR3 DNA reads TGTGCCAGCAGCCTAAGTTCTGAAGTTAATTCACCCCTCCACTTT.

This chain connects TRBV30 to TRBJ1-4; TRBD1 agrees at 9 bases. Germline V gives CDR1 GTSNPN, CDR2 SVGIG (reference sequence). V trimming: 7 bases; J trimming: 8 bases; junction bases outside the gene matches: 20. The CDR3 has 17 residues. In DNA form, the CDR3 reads TGTGCCTCGGGGGAGATAACCGGGACAGGGCTTGGGGAAAAACTGTTTTTT. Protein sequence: CASGEITGTGLGEKLFF.

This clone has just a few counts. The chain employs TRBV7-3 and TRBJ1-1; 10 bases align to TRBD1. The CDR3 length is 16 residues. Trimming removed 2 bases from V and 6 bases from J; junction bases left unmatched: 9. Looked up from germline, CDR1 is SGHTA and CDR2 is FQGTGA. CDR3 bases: TGTGCCAGCAGCTTATACCCGGGACAGGGGAGTTCTGAAGCTTTCTTT. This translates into CASSLYPGQGSSEAFF.

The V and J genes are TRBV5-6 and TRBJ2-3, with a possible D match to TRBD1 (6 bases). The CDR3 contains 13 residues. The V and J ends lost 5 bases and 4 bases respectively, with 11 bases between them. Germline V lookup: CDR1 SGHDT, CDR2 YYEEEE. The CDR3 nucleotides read TGTGCCAGCAGATCAGGGGTTTCAGATACGCAGTATTTT. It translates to CASRSGVSDTQYF.

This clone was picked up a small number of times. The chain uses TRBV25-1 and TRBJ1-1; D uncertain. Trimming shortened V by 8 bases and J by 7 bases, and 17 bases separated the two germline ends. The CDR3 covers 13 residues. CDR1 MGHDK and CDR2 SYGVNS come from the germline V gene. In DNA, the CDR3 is TGTGCCAGCGGGTCCTCCAGGCGAGATGAAGCTTTCTTT. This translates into CASGSSRRDEAFF. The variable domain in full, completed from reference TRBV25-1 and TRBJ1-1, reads EADIYQTPRYLVIGTGKKITLECSQTMGHDKMYWYQQDPGMELHLIHYSYGVNSTEKGDLSSESTVSRIRTEHFPLTLESARPSHTSQYLCASGSSRRDEAFFGQGTRLTVV.

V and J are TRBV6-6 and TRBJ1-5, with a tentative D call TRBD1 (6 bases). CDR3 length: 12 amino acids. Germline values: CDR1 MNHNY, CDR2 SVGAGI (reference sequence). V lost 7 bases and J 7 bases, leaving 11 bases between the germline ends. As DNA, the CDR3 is TGTGCCAGCAAGGGGGATCGGCAGCCCCAGCATTTT. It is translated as CASKGDRQPQHF.

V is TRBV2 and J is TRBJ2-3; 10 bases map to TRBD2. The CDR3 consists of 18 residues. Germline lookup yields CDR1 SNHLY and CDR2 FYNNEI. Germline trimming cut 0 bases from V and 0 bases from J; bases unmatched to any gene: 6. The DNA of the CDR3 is TGTGCCAGCAGTGAAGCTCTGACTAGCGGGTCGAGCACAGATACGCAGTATTTT. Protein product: CASSEALTSGSSTDTQYF.

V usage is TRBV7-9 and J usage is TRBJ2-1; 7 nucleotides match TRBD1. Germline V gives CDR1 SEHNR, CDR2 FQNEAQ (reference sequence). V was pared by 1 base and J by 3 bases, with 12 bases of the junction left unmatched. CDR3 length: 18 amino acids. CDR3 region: CASSLDPNVGTVYNEQFF. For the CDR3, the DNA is TGTGCCAGCAGCTTAGACCCCAATGTAGGGACAGTCTACAATGAGCAGTTCTTC. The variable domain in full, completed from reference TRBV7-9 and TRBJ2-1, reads DTGVSQNPRHKITKRGQNVTFRCDPISEHNRLYWYRQTLGQGPEFLTYFQNEAQLEKSRLLSDRFSAERPKGSFSTLEIQRTEQGDSAMYLCASSLDPNVGTVYNEQFFGPGTRLTVL.

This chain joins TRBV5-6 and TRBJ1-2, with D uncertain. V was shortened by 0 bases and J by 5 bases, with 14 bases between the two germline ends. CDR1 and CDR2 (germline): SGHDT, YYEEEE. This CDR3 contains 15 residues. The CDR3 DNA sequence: TGTGCCAGCAGCTTGGTGACACCCACCGATTATGGCTACACCTTC. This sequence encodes CASSLVTPTDYGYTF.

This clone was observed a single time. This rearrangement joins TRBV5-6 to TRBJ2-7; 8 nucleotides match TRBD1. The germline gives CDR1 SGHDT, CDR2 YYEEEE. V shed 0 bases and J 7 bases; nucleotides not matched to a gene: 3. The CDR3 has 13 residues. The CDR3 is CASSLADREEQYF. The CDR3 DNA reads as TGTGCCAGCAGCTTGGCGGACAGGGAAGAGCAGTACTTC.

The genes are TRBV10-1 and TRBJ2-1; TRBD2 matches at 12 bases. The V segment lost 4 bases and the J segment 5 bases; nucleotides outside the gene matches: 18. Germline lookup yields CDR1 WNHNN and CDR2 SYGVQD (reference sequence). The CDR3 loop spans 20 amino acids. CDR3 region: CASSAKSSGGAGRLDNEQFF. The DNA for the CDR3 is TGCGCCAGCAGTGCGAAATCTAGCGGGGGGGCGGGTCGGCTCGACAATGAGCAGTTCTTC.

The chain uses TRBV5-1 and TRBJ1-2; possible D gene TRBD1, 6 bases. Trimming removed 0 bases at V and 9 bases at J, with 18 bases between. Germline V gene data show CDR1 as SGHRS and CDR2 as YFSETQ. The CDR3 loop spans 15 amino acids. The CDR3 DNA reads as TGCGCCAGCAGCTTGGGGGACACTGGAGATTATTGCTACACCTTC. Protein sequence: CASSLGDTGDYCYTF.

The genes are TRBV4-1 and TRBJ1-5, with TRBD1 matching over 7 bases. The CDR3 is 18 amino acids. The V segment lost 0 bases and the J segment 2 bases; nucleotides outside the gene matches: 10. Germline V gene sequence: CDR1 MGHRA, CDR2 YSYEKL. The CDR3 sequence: CASSQEVGQRGRNQPQHF. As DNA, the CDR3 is TGCGCCAGCAGCCAAGAGGTGGGACAGAGAGGTCGCAATCAGCCCCAGCATTTT.